The 10 T cell receptor beta chains in this list originate from one sample, sequenced in a study of blood T cell repertoires in COVID-19. Libraries were prepared by immunoSEQ multiplex PCR; TCRdb keeps only in-frame clonotypes and omits some of them. The sample lists 300,000 to 450,000 clones; around 87% were seen once. The sequenced sample was PBMCs or T cells enriched from blood (not recorded which). The receptors derive from a man aged 18 to 35 who had recovered from COVID-19.

The gene calls are TRBV27 and TRBJ1-5; 11 positions match TRBD1. Per germline, CDR1 MNHEY and CDR2 SMNVEV (reference sequence). The CDR3 extends over 15 amino acids. V was pared by 6 bases and J by 4 bases, with 5 bases of the junction left unmatched. In DNA form, the CDR3 reads TGTGCCAGCAGAACCGGGACAGGGGGGAATCAGCCCCAGCATTTT. As protein: CASRTGTGGNQPQHF.

This chain joins TRBV7-6 and TRBJ1-4; 9 nucleotides agree with TRBD1. The CDR3 length is 17 residues. V lost 5 bases, J lost 6 bases, and 13 bases stayed unmatched. Germline values: CDR1 SGHVS, CDR2 FNYEAQ. Here the CDR3 DNA reads TGTGCCAGCAGCCTATATCCTCAGACAGGGGGGGATGAAAAACTGTTTTTT. Amino acids: CASSLYPQTGGDEKLFF.

This chain links TRBV6-5 with TRBJ2-7, with 8 bases that match TRBD1. The germline V gene has CDR1 MNHEY and CDR2 SVGAGI. This CDR3 contains 13 residues. The V gene end was trimmed by 5 bases and the J gene end by 5 bases; junction bases not matched to a gene: 5. The CDR3 DNA is TGTGCCAGCAGTACCAGACAGGGGAACGAGCAGTACTTC. It encodes CASSTRQGNEQYF.

J is TRBJ2-3 and V is TRBV5-4; D remains ambiguous. Per germline, CDR1 SGHNT and CDR2 YYREEE (reference sequence). The CDR3 runs to 15 residues. The V gene lost 0 bases and the J gene lost 2 bases, with 10 bases spanning the gap. DNA of the CDR3: TGTGCCAGCAGCTTGGAGATTAGTATCACAGATACGCAGTATTTT. Translating it yields CASSLEISITDTQYF.

On this clone: The sample holds other DNA sequences that translate to the same CDR3. V and J are TRBV6-5 and TRBJ2-3, with 8 bases lining up with TRBD2. Per the germline V gene, CDR1 is MNHEY and CDR2 is SVGAGI. V was clipped by 2 bases and J by 6 bases; unmatched bases: 4. This CDR3 comprises 14 residues. This chain's CDR3 is CASSYGGRTDTQYF. The CDR3 region has the DNA TGTGCCAGCAGTTACGGCGGGAGGACGGATACGCAGTATTTT.

A single count supports this clone. The chain has TRBV9 and TRBJ2-2; 8 nucleotides align to TRBD1. This CDR3 comprises 17 residues. V lost 2 bases and J lost 1; bases outside the gene matches: 7. Germline lookup yields CDR1 SGDLS and CDR2 YYNGEE. In nucleotides, the CDR3 is TGTGCCAGCAGCGTCGGCACCGGGACAGGGAACACCGGGGAGCTGTTTTTT. Translation gives CASSVGTGTGNTGELFF.

Here the CDR3 DNA reads TGTGCCACTTCTCTGGCAGACACCGGGGAGCTGTTTTTT. This encodes CATSLADTGELFF. The chain recombines TRBV15 with TRBJ2-2; D remains unclear. V was pared by 9 bases and J by 3 bases, with 11 bases between. The CDR3 length is 13 residues. Per the germline V gene, CDR1 is LNHNV and CDR2 is YYDKDF (reference sequence).

The chain recombines TRBV13 with TRBJ2-1, with 7 bases that match TRBD2. Per the germline V gene, CDR1 is PRHDT and CDR2 is FYEKMQ (reference sequence). The CDR3 covers 15 residues. With V trimmed by 4 bases and J by 5 bases, 8 bases remained unmatched. This CDR3 is CASSSPGTTHNEQFF. DNA of the CDR3: TGTGCCAGCAGCTCCCCCGGGACTACTCACAATGAGCAGTTCTTC.

The V gene is TRBV10-3, the J gene TRBJ1-5; perhaps TRBD1 as D (5 bases). The CDR3 spans 14 residues. V lost 3 bases and J lost 2, with 8 bases in between. CDR1 and CDR2 from the germline V gene are ENHRY and SYGVKD. This CDR3 reads CAISDGGGNQPQHF. Written as DNA, the CDR3 is TGTGCCATCAGTGATGGAGGGGGCAATCAGCCCCAGCATTTT.

This chain links TRBV24-1 with TRBJ2-2, with TRBD1 matching 9 bases. Per germline, CDR1 KGHDR and CDR2 SFDVKD. The CDR3 contains 20 residues. J lost 0 bases, V lost 2 bases, and 12 bases had no gene match. The CDR3 loop is CATSDWGGQGRTANTGELFF. For the CDR3, the DNA is TGTGCCACCAGTGATTGGGGGGGACAGGGCCGTACCGCGAACACCGGGGAGCTGTTTTTT.